The text below deals with one TCR beta chain. The antigen it recognizes is unknown. No much larger clone exists at a distance of one base, and base qualities are not known. The sample comes from a study of control samples from healthy donors and cancer patients (dated by TCRdb to 2018 to 2021). The library was generated by the immunoSEQ multiplex PCR assay. TCRdb holds this immuneACCESS table with in-frame rearrangements only. Some clones are missing; in checked studies, unresolved V genes explain under half, and the rest has no known cause. In all, the sample holds around 200,000 clones, and just under 95% of those were seen once. The leading ten clones occupy more than 1.1% of the sample. Sequencing was performed on blood. This clonotype originated in a man in his late teens or twenties in good health.

The DNA is as follows: TGTGCCATCAGTGAGTCGAGAGCGGGGGGAGATACGCAGTATTTT. It specifies CAISESRAGGDTQYF. The rearrangement combines TRBV10-3 with TRBJ2-3; TRBD2 agrees with 9 junctional bases. CDR1 and CDR2 (ENHRY, SYGVKD) derive from the germline V gene. Ends trimmed: V by 0 bases, J by 5 bases; bases unmatched to a gene: 3. Including the terminal cysteine and phenylalanine, the CDR3 comprises 15 residues. The sequence is cut down to CDR3 DNA, 45 bases in frame from base 1.